These T cell receptor beta chains were read from a single sample in a study of cytomegalovirus exposure and HLA in healthy donors. Profiling relied on immunoSEQ multiplex PCR, and the TCRdb table lists in-frame clones only, not all of them. Among 150,000 to 200,000 clones listed, roughly 70% were seen once. Source material: PBMCs. These TCRs come from a woman aged 25 to 39 in good health and CMV-seronegative. CDR3s include the opening cysteine and the closing phenylalanine or tryptophan. The D gene is left open where the match is weak. Rows may omit the clone size; those that give it use once, few, many or a size class.

CDR3 DNA | CDR3 protein | J gene | D gene | clone size | V gene
TGTGCCAGCAGCATAAAGGGGGCGGGATACGAGCAGTACTTC | CASSIKGAGYEQYF | TRBJ2-7 | . | . | TRBV7-9
TGTGCCAGCTCACGACCGGGACTAGCGGGAGGCTTCCGCTCCTACGAGCAGTACTTC | CASSRPGLAGGFRSYEQYF | TRBJ2-7 | TRBD2 | . | TRBV18
TGTGCCAGCAGCTTATTATTTAGCGGGAGGTTAGACTACGAGCAGTACTTC | CASSLLFSGRLDYEQYF | TRBJ2-7 | TRBD2 | . | TRBV11-2
TGTGCCAGCAGCTTAGATTTACTAGCGGGAAGATGGGGGGGTTACAATGAGCAGTTCTTC | CASSLDLLAGRWGGYNEQFF | TRBJ2-1 | TRBD2 | once | TRBV11-2
TGTGCCAGCAGCTTAATGGGCCCCTACGAGCAGTACTTC | CASSLMGPYEQYF | TRBJ2-7 | . | . | TRBV7-9
TGTGCCAGCAGCCTCTCCTTAAATTACGAGCAGTACTTC | CASSLSLNYEQYF | TRBJ2-7 | . | . | TRBV2
TGTGCCATCAGTGAGTCGGAGGTCTTACTCGACACAGATACGCAGTATTTT | CAISESEVLLDTDTQYF | TRBJ2-3 | . | . | TRBV10-3
TGCAGCGTTGCGAGACAGACACTAAACTACGAGCAGTACTTC | CSVARQTLNYEQYF | TRBJ2-7 | . | . | TRBV29-1
TGTGCCAGCAGCCTCACCTTAGCGGGTCTCTACAATGAGCAGTTCTTC | CASSLTLAGLYNEQFF | TRBJ2-1 | TRBD2 | . | TRBV7-3
TGTGCCAGTGGACGGGGTAACGGTGGCGAGCAGTACTTC | CASGRGNGGEQYF | TRBJ2-7 | . | . | TRBV19
TGTGCCAGCAGCGTAGGACAGGGAGAGGGTAACACTGAAGCTTTCTTT | CASSVGQGEGNTEAFF | TRBJ1-1 | TRBD1 | many | TRBV9
TGTGCCAGCACCAGACAGATCTCTGGAAACACCATATATTTT | CASTRQISGNTIYF | TRBJ1-3 | . | . | TRBV2
TGCGCCAGCAAGCTAACAGGGGCTACCGGGGAGCTGTTTTTT | CASKLTGATGELFF | TRBJ2-2 | TRBD1 | once | TRBV5-1
TGTGCCAGCAGCTTAGGCGGGGGAAGTCGTGGCTACACCTTC | CASSLGGGSRGYTF | TRBJ1-2 | . | . | TRBV11-2
TGCGCCAGCAGCTCCGGGACAGGGTACACCGGGGAGCTGTTTTTT | CASSSGTGYTGELFF | TRBJ2-2 | TRBD1 | . | TRBV5-1
TGTGCCAGCAGCTTAGGGGGCTGGAACACTGAAGCTTTCTTT | CASSLGGWNTEAFF | TRBJ1-1 | . | few | TRBV7-3
TGTGCCAGCAGGGCAACAGGGAAAAATGAAAAACTGTTTTTT | CASRATGKNEKLFF | TRBJ1-4 | . | . | TRBV7-2
TGTGCCAGCAGTTTGACGGGGAACTTATATGGCTACACCTTC | CASSLTGNLYGYTF | TRBJ1-2 | . | once | TRBV27
TGCGCCAGCAGCCAAGACCTCACGGGATATGGCTACACCTTC | CASSQDLTGYGYTF | TRBJ1-2 | . | few | TRBV4-1
TGTGCCAGCAGCCAAGAGGGGACAGGCGCCTACGAGCAGTACTTC | CASSQEGTGAYEQYF | TRBJ2-7 | TRBD1 | . | TRBV4-2
TGTGCCAGCAGCTTGGGGACAGGGGCCCTTCAAGAGACCCAGTACTTC | CASSLGTGALQETQYF | TRBJ2-5 | TRBD1 | . | TRBV5-8
TGTGCCAGCAGCCAGGACAGCTCCTACAATGAGCAGTTCTTC | CASSQDSSYNEQFF | TRBJ2-1 | . | few | TRBV5-6
TGCGCCAGCAGCCAAGATTTGTATTGGAACAGGGACCATGGCTACACCTTC | CASSQDLYWNRDHGYTF | TRBJ1-2 | . | . | TRBV4-3
TGTGCCAGTAGTCCCAGTGGCTACGAGCAGTACTTC | CASSPSGYEQYF | TRBJ2-7 | . | . | TRBV19
TGTGCCAGCAGTGAAGGGGTAGCGGGGGGCACAGATACGCAGTATTTT | CASSEGVAGGTDTQYF | TRBJ2-3 | TRBD2 | . | TRBV6-1
TGTGCCAGCAGCCCACGGGATGAGGGTGGGAACACCATATATTTT | CASSPRDEGGNTIYF | TRBJ1-3 | . | few | TRBV9
TGTGCCAGCAGTTTATTCAGGGGCCCCTACGAGCAGTACTTC | CASSLFRGPYEQYF | TRBJ2-7 | . | . | TRBV28
TGTGCCAGCAGCTTGTGGAGTCAGGGCTCTACCTTCTACCAAGAGACCCAGTACTTC | CASSLWSQGSTFYQETQYF | TRBJ2-5 | . | few | TRBV5-6
TGTGCCAGCAGCTTAGCTATTCACACCGGGGAGCTGTTTTTT | CASSLAIHTGELFF | TRBJ2-2 | . | . | TRBV7-3
TGCGCCAGCAGCCAAGGGGCTCGCATGGAGTGGGGGGCAGATACGCAGTATTTT | CASSQGARMEWGADTQYF | TRBJ2-3 | . | . | TRBV4-1
TGTGCCAGCAGCTTATCAGGGGCTTACACCGGGGAGCTGTTTTTT | CASSLSGAYTGELFF | TRBJ2-2 | . | few | TRBV11-2
TGTGCCAGCAGCTTAGTTTGGCCCCAGTACTTC | CASSLVWPQYF | TRBJ2-5 | . | . | TRBV7-6
TGTGCCAGCAGCCAAGAGGGGTCGTCGGACAGGGAAGGCTACACCTTC | CASSQEGSSDREGYTF | TRBJ1-2 | TRBD1 | . | TRBV5-4
TGTGCCAGCAGACTAGCGCCTTACAATGAGCAGTTCTTC | CASRLAPYNEQFF | TRBJ2-1 | TRBD2 | few | TRBV19
TGTGCCAGCAGTTACTCGTACGTCACAAATCAGCCCCAGCATTTT | CASSYSYVTNQPQHF | TRBJ1-5 | . | . | TRBV6-5
TGTGCCAGTAGTCCGCAGGGACAGGGAGGCCCGCACGAGCAGTACTTC | CASSPQGQGGPHEQYF | TRBJ2-7 | TRBD1 | . | TRBV19
TGTGCCAGCAGTTCATCTAGCGGGAGAGCCCACGAGCAGTACTTC | CASSSSSGRAHEQYF | TRBJ2-7 | TRBD2 | . | TRBV28
TGTGCCAGCAGCCAGAGGACTAGCGGACTATACTACGAGCAGTACTTC | CASSQRTSGLYYEQYF | TRBJ2-7 | TRBD2 | . | TRBV14
TGTGCCAGCAGCTTTGGCGGGGTAACGGGAGAGACCCAGTACTTC | CASSFGGVTGETQYF | TRBJ2-5 | . | . | TRBV5-4
TGTGCCAGCAGCCAGGCAGACTATGGCTACACCTTC | CASSQADYGYTF | TRBJ1-2 | . | . | TRBV6-6
TGTGCCAGCAGCCCCCCCGGCACAGGGACAAGTGAGCAGTTCTTC | CASSPPGTGTSEQFF | TRBJ2-1 | . | . | TRBV7-9
TGTGCCAGCAGCTCTACCCGGGCCGACAGGGGGAGAGGCGAGCAGTACTTC | CASSSTRADRGRGEQYF | TRBJ2-7 | TRBD1 | . | TRBV7-9
TGTGCCAGCAGCTTACGACTAGCGGGGGGATCCGAGACCCAGTACTTC | CASSLRLAGGSETQYF | TRBJ2-5 | TRBD2 | . | TRBV5-4
TGTGCCAGCAGCTCGGGGACTAGCGGGACGTACTTC | CASSSGTSGTYF | TRBJ2-7 | TRBD2 | . | TRBV7-2
TGCGCCAGCAGCCAACAGGGACAGAGCTCCTACGAGCAGTACTTC | CASSQQGQSSYEQYF | TRBJ2-7 | TRBD1 | . | TRBV4-1
TGTGCCAGCAGCCCCCGCCGGACAGGGGGGAACGAGCAGTACTTC | CASSPRRTGGNEQYF | TRBJ2-7 | TRBD1 | . | TRBV7-6
TGTGCCAGCAGGGGACAGGAAAAACTGTTTTTT | CASRGQEKLFF | TRBJ1-4 | TRBD1 | . | TRBV25-1
TGTGCCAGCAGTTTATCGTGGCAGGGTTACGAGCAGTACTTC | CASSLSWQGYEQYF | TRBJ2-7 | . | . | TRBV27
TGTGCCAGCAGCCAAGACATCTTGGCTGAAGCTTTCTTT | CASSQDILAEAFF | TRBJ1-1 | . | . | TRBV5-5
TGCGCCAGCAGCCTAGCGGGGCAGAACACCGGGGAGCTGTTTTTT | CASSLAGQNTGELFF | TRBJ2-2 | TRBD2 | . | TRBV4-1
TGTGCAAGTTCCATCAAGGGGGCCACTGAAGCTTTCTTT | CASSIKGATEAFF | TRBJ1-1 | . | . | TRBV12-2
TGTGCCAGCTCAAAAACCCCCGGGACAGGGAGCAAGAACGCTGAAGCTTTCTTT | CASSKTPGTGSKNAEAFF | TRBJ1-1 | TRBD1 | . | TRBV18
TGTGCCAGCAGTTACGGAGGGATCTCTCGGGCCAACGTCCTGACTTTC | CASSYGGISRANVLTF | TRBJ2-6 | . | . | TRBV6-6
TGTGCCTGGGGACATGGAAGCCACACAGATACGCAGTATTTT | CAWGHGSHTDTQYF | TRBJ2-3 | . | few | TRBV30
TGCGCCAGCAGCTTGGGCCCCGTTAGGGGGGGGCTCCCAGATACGCAGTATTTT | CASSLGPVRGGLPDTQYF | TRBJ2-3 | . | . | TRBV5-1
TGTGCCAGCAAGCCGACAGCATATAGCAATCAGCCCCAGCATTTT | CASKPTAYSNQPQHF | TRBJ1-5 | . | . | TRBV2
TGTGCCAGTAGGGACAGACATTCTTCTAACTATGGCTACACCTTC | CASRDRHSSNYGYTF | TRBJ1-2 | . | . | TRBV19